This TCR beta chain was sequenced for a study of blood T cell repertoires in COVID-19. Study at large: Spain, Italy and the United States supplied samples that represented acute and convalescent COVID-19. T cells, B-cell-depleted T cells, or PBMCs provided the cDNA or gDNA that served as material.

The CDR3 length is 12 residues. Germline V gene data show CDR1 as SGHNT and CDR2 as YENEEA. V gave up 5 bases and J gave up 7 bases, with 11 bases separating them. As originally analysed: It was from reference gene primer amplification that nucleated cell counts were estimated. Repertoires were generated with immunoSEQ multiplex PCR, while TCRdb's copy carries only in-frame clones and drops some. V and J calls and clone size follow that table, whereas D and trimming were derived from the DNA. The table has 15,000 to 20,000 clones, roughly 89% seen once. This TCR was sampled from a man aged 60 to 75 with active COVID-19. Material for sequencing was peripheral blood. V and J are TRBV11-3 and TRBJ1-2, with unresolved D. The CDR3, as DNA: TGTGCCAGCAGCCTGGCCGAGGGTGGCTACACCTTC. Encoded protein: CASSLAEGGYTF.